A selection of T cell receptor beta chains follows, all from one sample in a study of shared clonotypes between healthy human individuals. Some clones are missing from TCRdb's copy, which holds only in-frame ones; the method was immunoSEQ multiplex PCR. This table has some 2,500,000 clones, around 90% appearing once. Sequenced material: naive CD4+ T cells from PBMCs. The origin of the receptors is a man aged 18 to 29 in good health. Some clones in this sample may be carry-over from other donors' samples. The CDR3 runs from the conserved cysteine through the conserved F or W. The D gene is left open where the match is weak. Not every row has a clone size; where given, it reads once, few, many or a size class.

D	length	V	size	J	CDR3	DNA
NA	13	TRBV5-1	NA	TRBJ2-7	CASSWGTSYEQYF	TGCGCCAGCAGCTGGGGGACTTCCTACGAGCAGTACTTC
NA	15	TRBV4-1	NA	TRBJ2-7	CASSQEGSGRYEQYF	TGCGCCAGCAGCCAAGAAGGGTCTGGTAGGTACGAGCAGTACTTC
NA	11	TRBV5-6	NA	TRBJ2-5	CASSRQETQYF	TGTGCCAGCAGCAGACAAGAGACCCAGTACTTC
NA	13	TRBV5-1	NA	TRBJ2-7	CASSPLGAWEQYF	TGCGCCAGCAGCCCTTTGGGAGCTTGGGAGCAGTACTTC
TRBD2	15	TRBV9	NA	TRBJ2-1	CASSARAGGYNEQFF	TGTGCCAGCAGCGCGAGAGCGGGAGGGTACAATGAGCAGTTCTTC
NA	17	TRBV28	NA	TRBJ1-4	CASSLPPWGPADEKLFF	TGTGCCAGCAGCCTACCCCCTTGGGGCCCAGCAGATGAAAAACTGTTTTTT
NA	15	TRBV28	NA	TRBJ1-1	CASIWESPGGTEAFF	TGTGCCAGCATATGGGAATCCCCAGGAGGCACTGAAGCTTTCTTT
NA	12	TRBV19	NA	TRBJ2-1	CATQRAYNEQFF	TGTGCCACTCAAAGGGCTTACAATGAGCAGTTCTTC
NA	14	TRBV28	NA	TRBJ2-7	CASTGGSLWHEQYF	TGTGCCAGCACTGGCGGGTCGTTGTGGCACGAGCAGTACTTC
NA	14	TRBV9	NA	TRBJ2-7	CASSARASSDEQYF	TGTGCCAGCAGCGCTAGGGCGTCTTCTGACGAGCAGTACTTC
NA	15	TRBV6-5	once	TRBJ1-6	CASSYSGGYNSPLHF	TGTGCCAGCAGTTACTCAGGGGGATACAATTCACCCCTCCACTTT
NA	14	TRBV5-1	NA	TRBJ2-7	CASSINTASYEQYF	TGCGCCAGCAGCATAAACACAGCCTCCTACGAGCAGTACTTC
TRBD1	15	TRBV30	NA	TRBJ2-7	CAWRPPGQGAGEQYF	TGTGCCTGGAGGCCTCCGGGACAGGGGGCAGGCGAGCAGTACTTC
NA	13	TRBV5-1	NA	TRBJ2-3	CASSLLATDTQYF	TGCGCCAGCAGCTTGCTAGCGACAGATACGCAGTATTTT
NA	15	TRBV5-1	NA	TRBJ2-1	CASSLEGISPNEQFF	TGCGCCAGCAGCTTGGAAGGGATCTCCCCCAATGAGCAGTTCTTC
NA	17	TRBV11-2	NA	TRBJ2-1	CASSLGIRDALGNEQFF	TGTGCCAGCAGCTTAGGTATTAGGGACGCTCTCGGGAATGAGCAGTTCTTC
NA	12	TRBV11-2	NA	TRBJ2-3	CASRAITDTQYF	TGTGCCAGCAGGGCCATCACAGATACGCAGTATTTT
TRBD1	12	TRBV7-9	NA	TRBJ2-7	CASSLGQGARNF	TGTGCCAGCAGCTTAGGACAGGGGGCGCGGAACTTC
NA	15	TRBV6-1	NA	TRBJ2-2	CASRRELYNTGELFF	TGTGCCAGCAGAAGGGAGCTCTACAACACCGGGGAGCTGTTTTTT
NA	14	TRBV7-8	NA	TRBJ2-7	CASSFGGIFYEQYF	TGTGCCAGCAGCTTTGGCGGGATTTTTTACGAGCAGTACTTC
NA	15	TRBV5-1	NA	TRBJ1-6	CASSLQGPVVSPLHF	TGCGCCAGCAGCCTGCAGGGCCCAGTGGTTTCACCCCTCCACTTT
TRBD1	14	TRBV7-2	NA	TRBJ1-6	CASSFTGGIVPLHF	TGTGCCAGCAGCTTCACAGGGGGCATCGTACCCCTCCACTTT
NA	14	TRBV14	once	TRBJ2-7	CASSQGGGYYEQYF	TGTGCCAGCAGCCAAGGAGGAGGGTACTACGAGCAGTACTTC
TRBD2	17	TRBV5-1	once	TRBJ2-2	CASSLASGGARPGELFF	TGCGCCAGCAGCTTGGCTAGCGGGGGTGCCCGTCCCGGGGAGCTGTTTTTT
NA	14	TRBV11-1	NA	TRBJ1-1	CASTMKPRDTEAFF	TGTGCCAGCACCATGAAACCTCGGGACACTGAAGCTTTCTTT
NA	14	TRBV5-1	NA	TRBJ2-1	CASQLQGWGSEQFF	TGCGCCAGTCAGCTCCAGGGGTGGGGTTCTGAGCAGTTCTTC
NA	16	TRBV4-1	NA	TRBJ2-7	CASSQPGRDSSYEQYF	TGCGCCAGCAGCCAACCGGGACGGGATAGCTCCTACGAGCAGTACTTC
NA	16	TRBV27	NA	TRBJ2-1	CASSSRRTDGPNEQFF	TGTGCCAGCAGTTCCCGGCGGACGGACGGCCCCAATGAGCAGTTCTTC
TRBD2	19	TRBV10-3	NA	TRBJ2-5	CAISESPGLAVKYQETQYF	TGTGCCATCAGTGAGTCACCGGGACTAGCCGTAAAGTACCAAGAGACCCAGTACTTC
NA	13	TRBV19	once	TRBJ1-2	CASSMEGDYGYTF	TGTGCCAGTAGTATGGAGGGAGACTATGGCTACACCTTC
NA	13	TRBV30	NA	TRBJ1-1	CAGTRGSNTEAFF	TGTGCCGGAACGAGGGGGTCCAACACTGAAGCTTTCTTT
NA	15	TRBV5-1	NA	TRBJ2-2	CASSVTVTNTGELFF	TGCGCCAGCAGCGTGACAGTCACGAACACCGGGGAGCTGTTTTTT
TRBD2	15	TRBV11-2	NA	TRBJ2-7	CASSPGTSVDYEQYF	TGTGCCAGCAGCCCCGGGACTAGCGTGGACTACGAGCAGTACTTC
NA	13	TRBV9	NA	TRBJ1-1	CASSSGRNTEAFF	TGTGCCAGCAGCTCCGGGAGGAACACTGAAGCTTTCTTT
NA	14	TRBV5-6	NA	TRBJ2-2	CASSWFGDTGELFF	TGTGCCAGCAGCTGGTTTGGGGACACCGGGGAGCTGTTTTTT
NA	13	TRBV7-3	few	TRBJ1-1	CASSFLANTEAFF	TGTGCCAGCAGCTTCCTCGCGAACACTGAAGCTTTCTTT
NA	15	TRBV7-3	NA	TRBJ2-3	CASSSRGFGGDTQYF	TGTGCCAGCAGCTCCAGGGGTTTCGGGGGAGATACGCAGTATTTT
NA	17	TRBV6-1	NA	TRBJ1-3	CASSEVAGTLGGNTIYF	TGTGCCAGCAGTGAAGTGGCAGGGACCCTAGGGGGAAACACCATATATTTT
NA	14	TRBV7-9	NA	TRBJ2-7	CASSQLWSAYEQYF	TGTGCCAGCAGCCAGCTGTGGAGCGCCTACGAGCAGTACTTC
TRBD2	18	TRBV28	NA	TRBJ2-3	CASSLRTSSLGGADTQYF	TGTGCCAGCAGTTTGAGGACTAGCTCCCTTGGGGGGGCAGATACGCAGTATTTT
NA	16	TRBV6-6	NA	TRBJ2-2	CASSYSGGGKTGELFF	TGTGCCAGCAGTTACTCAGGAGGGGGGAAGACCGGGGAGCTGTTTTTT
TRBD1	15	TRBV4-3	once	TRBJ2-1	CASSQDRRTGFEQFF	TGCGCCAGCAGCCAAGATCGGCGGACAGGGTTTGAGCAGTTCTTC
NA	17	TRBV4-3	few	TRBJ2-2	CASSSKGGARGTGELFF	TGCGCCAGCAGCTCAAAGGGGGGGGCGCGAGGCACCGGGGAGCTGTTTTTT
NA	12	TRBV6-6	NA	TRBJ2-3	CASSRGADTQYF	TGTGCCAGCAGCCGCGGGGCAGATACGCAGTATTTT
NA	15	TRBV18	NA	TRBJ2-7	CASSPSGTGSYEQYF	TGTGCCAGCTCCCCTAGCGGGACAGGTTCCTACGAGCAGTACTTC
NA	12	TRBV7-8	NA	TRBJ2-2	CASSYGAGELFF	TGTGCCAGCAGCTACGGGGCCGGGGAGCTGTTTTTT
NA	19	TRBV7-2	NA	TRBJ2-3	CASSLVSGSRGRYTDTQYF	TGTGCCAGCAGCTTAGTTTCGGGGTCAAGGGGGAGATACACAGATACGCAGTATTTT
NA	11	TRBV10-3	few	TRBJ1-1	CAISEYTEAFF	TGTGCCATCAGTGAATACACTGAAGCTTTCTTT
NA	15	TRBV6-5	NA	TRBJ1-1	CASSYPGRGNGEAFF	TGTGCCAGCAGTTACCCTGGGAGAGGCAATGGTGAAGCTTTCTTT
NA	14	TRBV7-9	NA	TRBJ1-1	CASSPGHRSTEAFF	TGTGCCAGCAGCCCAGGGCACCGCTCCACTGAAGCTTTCTTT
NA	14	TRBV6-5	NA	TRBJ1-3	CASSYSTGGNTIYF	TGTGCCAGCAGTTACTCGACGGGAGGAAACACCATATATTTT
NA	11	TRBV7-9	NA	TRBJ1-2	CASSLRGDYTF	TGTGCCAGCAGCTTAAGGGGGGACTACACCTTC
NA	13	TRBV2	NA	TRBJ2-7	CASKMGAAHEQYF	TGTGCCAGCAAAATGGGGGCCGCCCACGAGCAGTACTTC
TRBD1	14	TRBV5-1	NA	TRBJ2-7	CASSPGQPNYEQYF	TGCGCCAGCAGCCCGGGACAGCCTAACTACGAGCAGTACTTC
NA	13	TRBV6-5	NA	TRBJ2-5	CASTAPGHETQYF	TGTGCCAGCACCGCACCGGGACACGAGACCCAGTACTTC
NA	15	TRBV7-3	NA	TRBJ2-5	CASSLTPHGQETQYF	TGTGCCAGCAGCTTAACCCCCCATGGGCAAGAGACCCAGTACTTC